The rows below give T cell receptor beta chains drawn from one sample of a study of blood T cell repertoires in COVID-19. Sequencing used immunoSEQ multiplex PCR; TCRdb keeps in-frame clones, though not all of them. The table includes 220,000 or so clones, 60% to 85% detected once. The sequencing sample was made of peripheral blood. The origin of the receptors is a woman in her seventies with acute or convalescent COVID-19. CDR3s include the opening cysteine and the closing phenylalanine or tryptophan. D genes are given only for firm matches. Rows give clone size only sometimes, using once, few, many, or a class for an expanded clone.

V	J	size	D	DNA	CDR3
TRBV28	TRBJ1-1	few	-	TGTGCCAGCAGTTTAAACAGGTTAGAAGCTTTCTTT	CASSLNRLEAFF
TRBV19	TRBJ1-6	-	TRBD1	TGTGCCAGTAGTGAAGCCCGGACAGGGCTGGGCTCACCCCTCCACTTT	CASSEARTGLGSPLHF
TRBV19	TRBJ1-1	-	-	TGTGCCAGTAGTATGGGGGCGGTTAGCGGGGCTGAAGCTTTCTTT	CASSMGAVSGAEAFF
TRBV7-8	TRBJ2-7	-	-	TGTGCCAGCAGCTCACAGGGAAAACTTTACGAGCAGTACTTC	CASSSQGKLYEQYF
TRBV19	TRBJ1-5	-	-	TGTGCCAGTTCCGGGAGGGGCAGCTATCAGCCCCAGCATTTT	CASSGRGSYQPQHF
TRBV5-1	TRBJ1-4	-	-	TGCGCCAGCAGCTTGGATTGGGGGGGCCGGGGTGAAAAACTGTTTTTT	CASSLDWGGRGEKLFF
TRBV7-3	TRBJ2-7	few	-	TGTGCCAGCAGCTTAACCGGGCAGGGGTTCTACGAGCAGTACTTC	CASSLTGQGFYEQYF
TRBV19	TRBJ1-2	-	TRBD1	TGTGCCAGTAGCGTACAGACAGGGGATGGCTACACCTTC	CASSVQTGDGYTF
TRBV15	TRBJ2-1	many	-	TGTGCCACCAGCAGACGTCACAATGAGCAGTTCTTC	CATSRRHNEQFF
TRBV11-3	TRBJ2-1	-	TRBD2	TGTGCCAGCAGCTCCCCCCTAGCGGGAGGGGGCAATGAGCAGTTCTTC	CASSSPLAGGGNEQFF
TRBV10-3	TRBJ1-2	few	TRBD1	TGTGCCATCTCGGGACAGAGGAACGGCTACACCTTC	CAISGQRNGYTF
TRBV2	TRBJ1-6	-	TRBD1	TGTGCCAGCGGGACAGGGTACCATAATTCACCCCTCCACTTT	CASGTGYHNSPLHF
TRBV10-3	TRBJ1-4	-	-	TGTGCCATCAGTGATCCTGGGTTCGAGGATGAAAAACTGTTTTTT	CAISDPGFEDEKLFF
TRBV19	TRBJ2-3	-	-	TGTGCCAGTAGTAGGAGGGCAGGAAGGACAGATACGCAGTATTTT	CASSRRAGRTDTQYF
TRBV3-1/TRBV3-2	TRBJ1-5	once	-	TGTGCCAGCAGCCAAATAACAGGCTCTCAGCCCCAGCATTTT	CASSQITGSQPQHF
TRBV30	TRBJ2-1	-	TRBD2	TGTGCCTGGAGCCAAGGACTAGCGGGCTATGAGCAGTTCTTC	CAWSQGLAGYEQFF
TRBV15	TRBJ1-1	few	-	TGTGCCACCAGTATCAAGCGGGGGGCTCGCACTGAAGCTTTCTTT	CATSIKRGARTEAFF
TRBV29-1	TRBJ2-1	-	TRBD1	TGCAGCATCGACAGGGATTATGAGCAGTTCTTC	CSIDRDYEQFF
TRBV24-1	TRBJ2-1	-	TRBD1	TGTGCCACCAGTGAGGGGGACAGGGGATGGGACAATGAGCAGTTCTTC	CATSEGDRGWDNEQFF
TRBV19	TRBJ1-1	-	TRBD1	TGTGCCAGTAGTACGACAGGGAAGAACACTGAAGCTTTCTTT	CASSTTGKNTEAFF
TRBV2	TRBJ2-7	-	TRBD1	TGTGCCAGCAGACCAGGACAGGTTTTCGGCGAGCAGTACTTC	CASRPGQVFGEQYF
TRBV7-3	TRBJ2-2	-	TRBD2	TGTGCCAGCAGCTTAATGCCTAGCGGGGCCACCGGGGAGCTGTTTTTT	CASSLMPSGATGELFF
TRBV7-8	TRBJ2-7	-	TRBD2	TGTGCCAGCAGCTTAAATATGGTGGGAGGGCTCTACGAGCAGTACTTC	CASSLNMVGGLYEQYF
TRBV4-1	TRBJ2-7	-	TRBD2	TGCGCCAGCAGCCAAGCCGGGACTAGCGGGGGCTCCTACGAGCAGTACTTC	CASSQAGTSGGSYEQYF
TRBV18	TRBJ1-5	few	TRBD1	TGTGCCAGCTCACCACAGGGACAGGATTATAGCAATCAGCCCCAGCATTTT	CASSPQGQDYSNQPQHF
TRBV3-1/TRBV3-2	TRBJ2-2	-	-	TGTGCCAGCAGCCCGGTTAGCCCCGCGAACACCGGGGAGCTGTTTTTT	CASSPVSPANTGELFF
TRBV10-3	TRBJ2-7	-	TRBD2	TGTGCCATCAGTGAGGGGAGGGGCAACTCCTACGAGCAGTACTTC	CAISEGRGNSYEQYF
TRBV12-5	TRBJ2-2	few	TRBD2	TGTGCTAGTGGGATGACTAGCGGGCCTTGGGCCGGGGAGCTGTTTTTT	CASGMTSGPWAGELFF
TRBV7-2	TRBJ2-7	-	TRBD2	TGTGCCAGCAGCTCTAGCGGGATTCTCTACGAGCAGTACTTC	CASSSSGILYEQYF
TRBV3-1/TRBV3-2	TRBJ2-5	-	-	TGTGCCAGCAGCCAGAGCAACCAAGAGACCCAGTACTTC	CASSQSNQETQYF
TRBV5-4	TRBJ2-3	-	-	TGTGCCAGCAGCTCCAGACTCAATACGCAGTATTTT	CASSSRLNTQYF
TRBV30	TRBJ1-1	-	-	TGTGCCTGGAGTTTTACACGGGGGGCTTTCTTT	CAWSFTRGAFF
TRBV6-5	TRBJ2-5	once	TRBD1	TGTGCCAGCAGCCCCGGGACAGGTCAGCAAGAGACCCAGTACTTC	CASSPGTGQQETQYF
TRBV4-2	TRBJ2-2	-	-	TGTGCCAGCAGCCAAGATGGGGTAGCGGAGAACACCGGGGAGCTGTTTTTT	CASSQDGVAENTGELFF
TRBV7-6	TRBJ1-3	-	-	TGTGCCAGCAGCTTAGATCCAGCCCGGGGGAGCACCATATATTTT	CASSLDPARGSTIYF
TRBV2	TRBJ2-7	-	TRBD2	TGTGCCAGCAGTGAAGCGCCAAGCGGGATGGAGCAGTACTTC	CASSEAPSGMEQYF
TRBV9	TRBJ2-3	-	TRBD2	TGTGCCAGCAGCGTAGGACTAGCGGGAGATGATACGCAGTATTTT	CASSVGLAGDDTQYF
TRBV12-3/TRBV12-4	TRBJ2-3	once	-	TGTGCCAGCAGTTGGACTGGCACAGATACGCAGTATTTT	CASSWTGTDTQYF
TRBV28	TRBJ2-6	few	TRBD1	TGTGCCAGCAGTTTATACGGTACCGACAGGGCTGGGGCCAACGTCCTGACTTTC	CASSLYGTDRAGANVLTF
TRBV27	TRBJ1-4	-	-	TGTGCCAGCAGTACACTACAGGCTGCAACTAATGAAAAACTGTTTTTT	CASSTLQAATNEKLFF
TRBV27	TRBJ2-7	-	-	TGTGCCAGCAGTTTAGGACTTCCTAAAGGCTACGAGCAGTACTTC	CASSLGLPKGYEQYF
TRBV5-4	TRBJ1-5	-	TRBD1	TGTGCCAGCAGCAACAACCCCGGGACAGAGAATCAGCCCCAGCATTTT	CASSNNPGTENQPQHF
TRBV19	TRBJ2-1	-	-	TGTGCCAGTAGTATCCTCAGTTCCAATGAGCAGTTCTTC	CASSILSSNEQFF
TRBV6-5	TRBJ2-1	-	-	TGTGCCAGCTGGCTTGGCAATGAGCAGTTCTTC	CASWLGNEQFF
TRBV5-1	TRBJ2-5	-	TRBD1	TGCGCCAGCAGCTTGTCAGGGGGACCAGAGACCCAGTACTTC	CASSLSGGPETQYF
TRBV27	TRBJ2-2	-	TRBD2	TGTGCCAGCAGTTTCCGCGGGAGGGCTAACACCGGGGAGCTGTTTTTT	CASSFRGRANTGELFF
TRBV19	TRBJ2-2	few	-	TGTGCCACCGAGGCCCTCCGACTAGTGAACACCGGGGAGCTGTTTTTT	CATEALRLVNTGELFF
TRBV28	TRBJ1-2	-	TRBD1	TGTGCCGGCCGCACCGCAGGACAGGCTCCCAACTATGGCTACACCTTC	CAGRTAGQAPNYGYTF
TRBV5-5	TRBJ2-3	-	TRBD1	TGTGCCAGCAGCTCCGGCGGGACAGGAGTTGCAGATACGCAGTATTTT	CASSSGGTGVADTQYF
TRBV11-2	TRBJ2-3	-	-	TGTGCCAGCAGCTTAGTGGGTCGCGCGGGCCTCACAGATACGCAGTATTTT	CASSLVGRAGLTDTQYF
TRBV3-1/TRBV3-2	TRBJ2-2	-	-	TGTGCCAGCAGCCTAGGGGGACAGAACACCGGGGAGCTGTTTTTT	CASSLGGQNTGELFF
TRBV2	TRBJ2-4	-	-	TGTGCCAGCAGTGCCAGGGTGGGCAAGGGGGACTTC	CASSARVGKGDF
TRBV18	TRBJ2-7	few	TRBD1	TGTGCCAGCTCACTCACGACAGGGGTTCGTGACGAGCAGTACTTC	CASSLTTGVRDEQYF
TRBV10-1	TRBJ1-2	-	-	TGCGCCAGCAGTGATGGCACAGGGACAAACGGCTACACCTTC	CASSDGTGTNGYTF
TRBV5-4	TRBJ2-1	-	TRBD2	TGTGCCAGCAGCTCTGACTTAGCGGGAGGGCCGGGGAATGAGCAGTTCTTC	CASSSDLAGGPGNEQFF
TRBV6-4	TRBJ1-2	-	-	TGTGCCAGCAGTCCGGGGGGGTCCTATGGCTACACCTTC	CASSPGGSYGYTF